This TCR beta chain was captured by sequencing in a study of cytomegalovirus exposure and HLA in healthy donors. Study-level information: Unique TCRs numbering some 77 million, obtained from HLA-typed donors, made up an early data release. Study results and caveats: Later analysis demonstrated an association between a missense DCLRE1C variant and TCR beta V- and J-gene trimming. HLA alleles were associated with around 17,000 TCR beta sequences in a later analysis at 0.05 false discovery rate.

About this clone: Its antigen is still unknown.

Amplification used 60 Vbeta primers and 13 Jbeta primers. Clones were read by immunoSEQ multiplex PCR, and TCRdb kept only the in-frame ones, dropping some. The sample holds about 130,000 clones; around 77% are singletons and the top ten take 2% to 2.5%. Donors sampled were nominally healthy, though unrecorded immune exposures were likely. This CDR3 has 11 residues. V was shortened by 4 bases and J by 9 bases, with 10 bases between the two germline ends. Germline V gene data show CDR1 as SQVTM and CDR2 as ANQGSEA. This chain joins TRBV29-1 and TRBJ2-1; D is perhaps TRBD2 (5 bases). The clonotype was recovered from a man aged 25-45 years in good health and CMV-seronegative. Sequenced input: PBMCs. The DNA of the CDR3 is TGCAGCGTTGCCGTGAGCGGTGAGCAGTTCTTC. Translating gives CSVAVSGEQFF.